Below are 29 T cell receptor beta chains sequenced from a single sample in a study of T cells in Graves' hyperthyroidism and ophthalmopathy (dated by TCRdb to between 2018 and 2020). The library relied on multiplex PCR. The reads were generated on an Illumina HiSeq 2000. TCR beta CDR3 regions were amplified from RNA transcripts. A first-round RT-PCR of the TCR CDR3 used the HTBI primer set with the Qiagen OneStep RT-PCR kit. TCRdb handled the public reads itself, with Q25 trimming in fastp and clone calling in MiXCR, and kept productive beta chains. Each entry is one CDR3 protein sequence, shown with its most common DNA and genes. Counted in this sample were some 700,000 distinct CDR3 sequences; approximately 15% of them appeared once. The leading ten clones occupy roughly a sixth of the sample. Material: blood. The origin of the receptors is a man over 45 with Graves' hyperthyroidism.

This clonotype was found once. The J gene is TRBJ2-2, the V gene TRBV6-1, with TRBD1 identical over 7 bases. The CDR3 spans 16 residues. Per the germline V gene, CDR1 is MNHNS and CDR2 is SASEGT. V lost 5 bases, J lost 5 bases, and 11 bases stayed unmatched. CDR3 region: CASSLSGTVSTGELFF. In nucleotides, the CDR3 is TGTGCCAGCAGTCTCTCCGGGACAGTTTCTACCGGGGAGCTGTTTTTT.

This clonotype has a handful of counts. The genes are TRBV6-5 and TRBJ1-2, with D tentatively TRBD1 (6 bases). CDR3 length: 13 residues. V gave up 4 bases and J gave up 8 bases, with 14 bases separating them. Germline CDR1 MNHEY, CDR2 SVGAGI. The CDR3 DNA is TGTGCCAGCAGTTCCTCCAGGGGTCTCGGCTACACCTTC. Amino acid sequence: CASSSSRGLGYTF.

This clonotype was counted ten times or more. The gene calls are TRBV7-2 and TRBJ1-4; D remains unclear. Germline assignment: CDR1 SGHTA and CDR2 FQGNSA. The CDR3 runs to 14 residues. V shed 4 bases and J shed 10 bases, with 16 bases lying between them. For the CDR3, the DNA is TGTGCCAGCAGCTCCAGATACGGGAGCGGAAAACTGTTTTTT. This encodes CASSSRYGSGKLFF.

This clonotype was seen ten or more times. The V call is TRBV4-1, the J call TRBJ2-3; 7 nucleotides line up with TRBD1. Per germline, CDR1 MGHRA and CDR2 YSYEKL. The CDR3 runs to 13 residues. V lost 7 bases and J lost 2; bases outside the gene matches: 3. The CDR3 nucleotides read TGCGCCAGCACAGGGGGATCCACAGATACGCAGTATTTT. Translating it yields CASTGGSTDTQYF.

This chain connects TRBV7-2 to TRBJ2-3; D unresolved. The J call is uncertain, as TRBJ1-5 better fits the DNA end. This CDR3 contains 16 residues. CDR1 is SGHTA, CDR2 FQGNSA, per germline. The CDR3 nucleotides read TGTGCCAGCAGTTCCCCGAGCGGGAGGGCCCCAGATACGCAGCATTTT. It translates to CASSSPSGRAPDTQHF.

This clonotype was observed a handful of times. This CDR3 reads CASSFEFGSSYEQYF. CDR3 nucleotides: TGTGCCAGCAGCTTTGAATTCGGTAGCTCCTACGAGCAGTACTTC. The chain combines TRBV7-8 with TRBJ2-7; D unclear. Germline values: CDR1 SGHVS, CDR2 FQNEAQ. The CDR3 has 15 amino acids. V shed 3 bases and J shed 0 bases, with 12 bases lying between them.

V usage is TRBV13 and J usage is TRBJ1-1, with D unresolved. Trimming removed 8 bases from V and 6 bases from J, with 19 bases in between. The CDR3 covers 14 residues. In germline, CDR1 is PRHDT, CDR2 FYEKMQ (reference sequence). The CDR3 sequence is CASGREARSPEAFF. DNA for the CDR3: TGTGCCAGCGGCCGGGAAGCTCGAAGCCCTGAAGCTTTCTTT.

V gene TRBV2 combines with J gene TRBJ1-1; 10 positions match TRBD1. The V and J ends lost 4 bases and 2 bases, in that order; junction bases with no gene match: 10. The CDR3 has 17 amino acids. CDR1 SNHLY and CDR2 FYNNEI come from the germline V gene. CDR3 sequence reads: CASSGRQGAAINTEAFF. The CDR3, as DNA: TGTGCCAGCAGTGGGAGACAGGGGGCCGCGATTAACACTGAAGCTTTCTTT.

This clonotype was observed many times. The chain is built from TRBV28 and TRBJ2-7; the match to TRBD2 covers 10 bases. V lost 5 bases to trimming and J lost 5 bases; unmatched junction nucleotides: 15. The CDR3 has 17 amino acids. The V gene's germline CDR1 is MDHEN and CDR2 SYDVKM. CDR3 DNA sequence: TGTGCCAGCAGTCATGCAGCGGGAGGGCCGGGATATAACGAGCAGTACTTC. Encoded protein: CASSHAAGGPGYNEQYF. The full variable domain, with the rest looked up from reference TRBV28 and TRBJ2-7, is DVKVTQSSRYLVKRTGEKVFLECVQDMDHENMFWYRQDPGLGLRLIYFSYDVKMKEKGDIPEGYSVSREKKERFSLILESASTNQTSMYLCASSHAAGGPGYNEQYFGPGTRLTVT.

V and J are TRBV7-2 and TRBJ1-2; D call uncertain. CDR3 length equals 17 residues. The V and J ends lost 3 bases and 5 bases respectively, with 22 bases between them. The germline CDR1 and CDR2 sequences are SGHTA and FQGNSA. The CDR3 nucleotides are TGTGCCAGCAGCTTGAATTATTTTTCGAGCGCGGGGTATGGCTACACCTTC. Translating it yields CASSLNYFSSAGYGYTF.

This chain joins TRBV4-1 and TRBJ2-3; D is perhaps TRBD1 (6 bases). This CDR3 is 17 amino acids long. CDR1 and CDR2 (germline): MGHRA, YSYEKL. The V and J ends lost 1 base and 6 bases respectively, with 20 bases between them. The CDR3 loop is CASSQVVIGYREDTQYF. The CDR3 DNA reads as TGCGCCAGCAGCCAAGTAGTCATCGGATACAGGGAGGATACGCAGTATTTT.

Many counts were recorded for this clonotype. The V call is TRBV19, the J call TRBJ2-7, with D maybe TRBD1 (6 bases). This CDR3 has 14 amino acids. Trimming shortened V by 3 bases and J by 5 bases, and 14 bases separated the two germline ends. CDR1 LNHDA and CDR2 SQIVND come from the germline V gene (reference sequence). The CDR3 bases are TGTGCCAGTAGTATTTGGGGACACGGCGACGAGCAGTACTTC. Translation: CASSIWGHGDEQYF.

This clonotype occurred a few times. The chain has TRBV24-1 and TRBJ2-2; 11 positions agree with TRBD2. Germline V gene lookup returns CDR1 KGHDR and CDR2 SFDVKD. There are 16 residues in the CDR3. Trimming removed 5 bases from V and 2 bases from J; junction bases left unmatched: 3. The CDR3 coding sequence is TGTGCCACCAGTGCAAGACTAGCGGGAAACACCGGGGAGCTGTTTTTT. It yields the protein CATSARLAGNTGELFF.

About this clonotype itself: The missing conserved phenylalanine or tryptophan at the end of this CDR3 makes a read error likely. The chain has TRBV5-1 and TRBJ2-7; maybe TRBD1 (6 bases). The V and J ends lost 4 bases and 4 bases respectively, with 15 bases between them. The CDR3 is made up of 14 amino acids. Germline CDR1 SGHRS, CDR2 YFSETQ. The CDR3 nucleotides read TGCGCCAGCAGCCCGTGGACAGATCTTTACGAGCAGTACTCC. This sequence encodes CASSPWTDLYEQYS.

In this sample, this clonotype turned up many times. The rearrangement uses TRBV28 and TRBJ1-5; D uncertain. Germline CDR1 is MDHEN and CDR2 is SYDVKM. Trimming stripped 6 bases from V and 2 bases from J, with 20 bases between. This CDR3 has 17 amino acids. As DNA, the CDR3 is TGTGCCAGCAGCCCTCCAGAAGGCCCTCGGGGCAATCAGCCCCAGCATTTT. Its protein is CASSPPEGPRGNQPQHF.

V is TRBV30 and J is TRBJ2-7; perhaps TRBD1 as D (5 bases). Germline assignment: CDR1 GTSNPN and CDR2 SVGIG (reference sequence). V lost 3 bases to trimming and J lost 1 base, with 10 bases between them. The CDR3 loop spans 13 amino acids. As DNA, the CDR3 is TGTGCCTGGAGCCAGGGTGGGTCCTACGAGCAGTACTTC. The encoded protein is CAWSQGGSYEQYF.

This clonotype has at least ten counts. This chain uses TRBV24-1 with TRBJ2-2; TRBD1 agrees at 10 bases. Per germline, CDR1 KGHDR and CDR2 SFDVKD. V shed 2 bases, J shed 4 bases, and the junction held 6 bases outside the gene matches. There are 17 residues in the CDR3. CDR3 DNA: TGTGCCACCAGTGATTCCGGGACAGGGGTATCCACCGGGGAGCTGTTTTTT. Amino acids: CATSDSGTGVSTGELFF.

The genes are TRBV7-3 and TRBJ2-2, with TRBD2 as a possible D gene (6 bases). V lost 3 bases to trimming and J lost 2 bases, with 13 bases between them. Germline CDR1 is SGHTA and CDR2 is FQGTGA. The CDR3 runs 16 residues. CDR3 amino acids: CASSLPGAGNTGELFF. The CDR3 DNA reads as TGTGCCAGCAGCTTGCCCGGGGCGGGAAACACCGGGGAGCTGTTTTTT.

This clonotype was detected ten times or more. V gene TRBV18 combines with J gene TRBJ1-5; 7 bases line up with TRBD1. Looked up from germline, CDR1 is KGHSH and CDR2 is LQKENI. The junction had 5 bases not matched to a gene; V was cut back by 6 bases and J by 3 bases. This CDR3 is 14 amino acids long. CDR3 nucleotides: TGTGCCAGCTCCCTGGGACAGAACAATCAGCCCCAGCATTTT. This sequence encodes CASSLGQNNQPQHF.

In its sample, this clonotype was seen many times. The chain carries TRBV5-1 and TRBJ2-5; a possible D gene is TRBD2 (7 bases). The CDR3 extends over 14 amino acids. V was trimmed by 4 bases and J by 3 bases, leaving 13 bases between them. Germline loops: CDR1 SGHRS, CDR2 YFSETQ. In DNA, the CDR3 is TGCGCCAGCAGCATGGGGGGGCCGGAAGAGACCCAGTACTTC. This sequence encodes CASSMGGPEETQYF.

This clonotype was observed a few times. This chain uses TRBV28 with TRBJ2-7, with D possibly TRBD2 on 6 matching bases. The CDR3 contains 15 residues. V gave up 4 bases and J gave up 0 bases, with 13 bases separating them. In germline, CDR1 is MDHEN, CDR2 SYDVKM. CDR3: CASSYPPGDSYEQYF. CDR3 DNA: TGTGCCAGCAGTTACCCCCCGGGAGACTCCTACGAGCAGTACTTC.

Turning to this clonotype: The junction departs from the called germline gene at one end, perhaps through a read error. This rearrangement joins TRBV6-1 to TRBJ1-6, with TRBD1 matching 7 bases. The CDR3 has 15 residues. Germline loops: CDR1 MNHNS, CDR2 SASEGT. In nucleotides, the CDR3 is TGTGCCAGCAGTAACCACGGGACAGCTAATTCGCCCCTCCACTTT. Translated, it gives CASSNHGTANSPLHF.

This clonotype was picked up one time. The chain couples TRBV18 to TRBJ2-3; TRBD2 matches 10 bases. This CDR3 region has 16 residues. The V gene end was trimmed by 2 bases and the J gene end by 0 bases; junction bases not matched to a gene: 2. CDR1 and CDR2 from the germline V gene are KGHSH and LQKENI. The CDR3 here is CASSPKLAGSTDTQYF. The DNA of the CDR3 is TGTGCCAGCTCACCAAAACTAGCGGGAAGCACAGATACGCAGTATTTT. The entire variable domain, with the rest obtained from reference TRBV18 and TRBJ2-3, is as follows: NAGVMQNPRHLVRRRGQEARLRCSPMKGHSHVYWYRQLPEEGLKFMVYLQKENIIDESGMPKERFSAEFPKEGPSILRIQQVVRGDSAAYFCASSPKLAGSTDTQYFGPGTRLTVL.

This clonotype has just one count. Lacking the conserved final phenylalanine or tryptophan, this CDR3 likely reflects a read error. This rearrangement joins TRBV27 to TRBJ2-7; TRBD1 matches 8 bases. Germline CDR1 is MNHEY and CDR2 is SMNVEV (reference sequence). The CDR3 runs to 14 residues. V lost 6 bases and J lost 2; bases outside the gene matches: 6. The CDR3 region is CASSGQGSAYEQYL. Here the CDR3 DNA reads TGTGCCAGCAGCGGACAGGGTAGCGCCTACGAGCAGTACCTC.

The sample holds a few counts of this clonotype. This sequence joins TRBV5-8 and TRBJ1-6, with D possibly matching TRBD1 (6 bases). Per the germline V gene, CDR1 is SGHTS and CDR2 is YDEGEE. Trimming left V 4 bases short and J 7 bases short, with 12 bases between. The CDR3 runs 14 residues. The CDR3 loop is CASSKETGNSPLHF. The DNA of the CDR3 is TGTGCCAGCAGCAAGGAAACAGGGAATTCACCCCTCCACTTT.

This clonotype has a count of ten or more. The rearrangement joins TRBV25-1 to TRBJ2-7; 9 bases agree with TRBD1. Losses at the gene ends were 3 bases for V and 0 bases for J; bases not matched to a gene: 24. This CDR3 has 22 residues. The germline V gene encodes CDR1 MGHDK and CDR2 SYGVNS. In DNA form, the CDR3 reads TGTGCCAGCAGTGACCACGTCAAGCTCCGGGACAGGGCTCCTTTTAGCTCCTACGAGCAGTACTTC. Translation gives CASSDHVKLRDRAPFSSYEQYF.

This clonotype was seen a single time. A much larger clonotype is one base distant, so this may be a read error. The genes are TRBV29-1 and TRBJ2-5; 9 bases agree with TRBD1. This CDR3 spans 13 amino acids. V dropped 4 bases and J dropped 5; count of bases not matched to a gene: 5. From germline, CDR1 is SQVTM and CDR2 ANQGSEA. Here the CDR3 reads CSVAGTGWETQYF. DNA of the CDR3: TGCAGCGTTGCCGGGACAGGGTGGGAGACCCAGTACTTC.

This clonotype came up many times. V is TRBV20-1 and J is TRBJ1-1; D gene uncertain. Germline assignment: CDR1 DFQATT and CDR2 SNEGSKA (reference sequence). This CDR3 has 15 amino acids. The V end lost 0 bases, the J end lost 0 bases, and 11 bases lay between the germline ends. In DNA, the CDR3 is TGCAGTGCTAGAGATCGGAGGGTAATGAACACTGAAGCTTTCTTT. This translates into CSARDRRVMNTEAFF.

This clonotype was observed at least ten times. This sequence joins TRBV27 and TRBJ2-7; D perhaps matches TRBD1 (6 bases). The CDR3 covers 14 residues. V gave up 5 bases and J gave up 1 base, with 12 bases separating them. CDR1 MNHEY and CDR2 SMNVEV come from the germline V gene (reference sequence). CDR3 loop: CASSITGQSYEQYF. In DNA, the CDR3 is TGTGCCAGCAGTATTACTGGACAGTCCTACGAGCAGTACTTC.